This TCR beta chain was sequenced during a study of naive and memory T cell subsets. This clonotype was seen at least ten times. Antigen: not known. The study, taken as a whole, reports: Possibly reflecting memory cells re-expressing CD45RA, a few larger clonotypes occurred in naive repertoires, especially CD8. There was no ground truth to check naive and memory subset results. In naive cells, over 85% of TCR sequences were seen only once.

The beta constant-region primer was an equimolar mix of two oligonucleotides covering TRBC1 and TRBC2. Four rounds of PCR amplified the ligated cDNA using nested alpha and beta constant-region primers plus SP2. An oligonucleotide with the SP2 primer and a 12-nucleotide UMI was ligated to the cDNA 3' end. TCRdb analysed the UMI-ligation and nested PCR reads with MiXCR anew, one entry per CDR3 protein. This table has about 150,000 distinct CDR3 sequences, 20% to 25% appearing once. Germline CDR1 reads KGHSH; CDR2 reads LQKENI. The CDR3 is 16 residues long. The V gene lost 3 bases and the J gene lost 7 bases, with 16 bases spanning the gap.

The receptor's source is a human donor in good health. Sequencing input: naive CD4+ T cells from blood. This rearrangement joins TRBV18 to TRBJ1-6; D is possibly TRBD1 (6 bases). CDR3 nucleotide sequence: TGTGCCAGCTCACCGGGGGCCGGGGGGCAAAATTCACCCCTCCACTTT. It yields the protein CASSPGAGGQNSPLHF.